Reported below is one T cell receptor (beta chain). Germline-derived CDR1 and CDR2 are SEHNR and FQNEAQ (reference sequence). Trimming pared 3 bases from V and 4 bases from J, leaving 22 bases between. The CDR3 has 17 amino acids. This specimen comes from a study of shared clonotypes between healthy human individuals. Authors' data handling: ImmunoSEQ only sent back junction sequences with no quality scores, so filtering was done differently. Repertoires were generated with immunoSEQ multiplex PCR, while TCRdb's copy carries only in-frame clones and drops some. The DNA gave D and trimming, while V, J and clone size come from that table. The table lists over a million clones, approximately 98.5% of them singletons.

This receptor was identified in a man aged 25 to 45 in good health. Material for sequencing was naive CD4+ T cells sorted from blood. This sample's subset: CD45RA+ positively selected. The chain joins TRBV7-9 to TRBJ2-7; possibly TRBD2 for D (7 bases). The CDR3 bases are TGTGCCAGCAGCTTGCCCCTCCGGGGGGCAGTGAGGTACGAGCAGTACTTC. Amino acid sequence: CASSLPLRGAVRYEQYF.